These T cell receptor beta chains were read from a single sample in a study of PD-1 blockade in classical Hodgkin lymphoma. Produced via immunoSEQ multiplex PCR; TCRdb's table is partial and in-frame only. The repertoire consists of 30,000 to 40,000 clones, with roughly four fifths occurring once and the leading ten covering around 30%. Sequenced here: peripheral blood mononuclear cells (PBMCs), sampled at baseline. The receptors were gathered from a human donor with classical Hodgkin lymphoma. The CDR3 runs from the conserved cysteine through the conserved F or W. A D gene is named only where the DNA matches it firmly. The size of a clone is reported for some rows only, either as once, few or many, or as a class for expanded clones.

D gene	clone size	J gene	V gene	CDR3 DNA	CDR3 protein
TRBD1	NA	TRBJ2-1	TRBV12-5	TGTGCTAGTGGTTTGGTGGGAAAGGATACCGGGACAGTCCACAACAATGAGCAGTTCTTC	CASGLVGKDTGTVHNNEQFF
NA	NA	TRBJ1-2	TRBV10-3	TGTGCCATCAGTGAGTACGAGGGGAGGTATGGCTACACCTTC	CAISEYEGRYGYTF
NA	few	TRBJ1-6	TRBV19	TGTGCCAGTTTACCATCGGGTTCGCATAATTCACCCCTCCACTTT	CASLPSGSHNSPLHF
NA	NA	TRBJ1-3	TRBV4-3	TGCGCCAGCAGCCAAAACTGGTCCCCTGGAAACACCATATATTTT	CASSQNWSPGNTIYF
NA	NA	TRBJ1-5	TRBV10-3	TGTGCCATCAGTGAGTCGATTGACAGTTTCGGGGCCCAGCATTTT	CAISESIDSFGAQHF
NA	NA	TRBJ1-5	TRBV19	TGTGCCAGTAGTCCCGCCCCCTCGGGGCCAAGCAATCAGCCCCAGCATTTT	CASSPAPSGPSNQPQHF
NA	once	TRBJ1-2	TRBV5-5	TGTGCCAGCAGGGGGACCGGGGAAGAAAGTGGCTACACCTTC	CASRGTGEESGYTF
TRBD1	NA	TRBJ1-5	TRBV10-3	TGTGCCATCAAAGACAGGGCCGGGAATCAGCCCCAGCATTTT	CAIKDRAGNQPQHF
TRBD1	NA	TRBJ1-2	TRBV6-5	TGTGCCAGCAGTTCGTCCGGGACAGGGAGAGGCTACACCTTC	CASSSSGTGRGYTF
NA	once	TRBJ1-3	TRBV11-2	TGTGCCAGCAGCTTAGCGGACGGAAACACCATATATTTT	CASSLADGNTIYF
NA	NA	TRBJ2-3	TRBV29-1	TGCAGCGTTGAAGATCCCCCAGGGGCAGGGGCAGATACGCAGTATTTT	CSVEDPPGAGADTQYF
TRBD2	NA	TRBJ2-3	TRBV11-3	TGTGCCAGCAGCCAGGGACTAGCAGCAGATACGCAGTATTTT	CASSQGLAADTQYF
NA	NA	TRBJ2-5	TRBV29-1	TGCAGCCATGACACTTACCACGGGGAGACCCAGTACTTC	CSHDTYHGETQYF
NA	NA	TRBJ1-1	TRBV9	TGTGCCAGCAGCGTAGGCATTAGGGGGGAGGGGACGAGGACTGAAGCTTTCTTT	CASSVGIRGEGTRTEAFF
NA	once	TRBJ2-3	TRBV19	TGTGCCAGTAGTAAGCAGCCCTCTAGCACAGATACGCAGTATTTT	CASSKQPSSTDTQYF
TRBD1	NA	TRBJ1-2	TRBV28	TGTGCCAGCAGAGGGTTAGACAGGGCTAACTATGGCTACACCTTC	CASRGLDRANYGYTF
TRBD1	few	TRBJ1-1	TRBV7-9	TGTGCCAGCAGCTCCTTGGGACAGGATCGTTATCGGGGGAACACTGAAGCTTTCTTT	CASSSLGQDRYRGNTEAFF
TRBD1	NA	TRBJ2-7	TRBV6-1	TGTGCCAGCTACGAAGCACAGGGGGCCACCTACGAGCAGTACTTC	CASYEAQGATYEQYF
TRBD2	NA	TRBJ2-1	TRBV4-3	TGCGCCAGCAGCCAAGAGCCGGGACTAGCGGGCCCAGAGCAGTTCTTC	CASSQEPGLAGPEQFF
NA	NA	TRBJ2-7	TRBV7-9	TGTGCCAGCAGCTTAGGCGCAGGGACTTTGCTAGAGGGGCAGTACTTC	CASSLGAGTLLEGQYF
NA	once	TRBJ2-7	TRBV7-2	TGTGCCAGCAGCGCTACAGGTACCTCCTACGAGCAGTACTTC	CASSATGTSYEQYF
NA	once	TRBJ1-1	TRBV7-3	TGTGCCAGCAGCACGAACATGAACACTGAAGCTTTCTTT	CASSTNMNTEAFF
TRBD2	NA	TRBJ2-2	TRBV29-1	TGCAGCGTCCCCGGGGGGGCCCCCGGGGAGCTGTTTTTT	CSVPGGAPGELFF
NA	NA	TRBJ2-7	TRBV27	TGTGCCAGCACCCCCACTAATAGCTACGAGCAGTACTTC	CASTPTNSYEQYF
TRBD1	NA	TRBJ1-4	TRBV4-2	TGTGCCAGCAGCCAGGATCGACAGGGGGTGGGGGAAAAACTGTTTTTT	CASSQDRQGVGEKLFF
NA	NA	TRBJ1-2	TRBV28	TGTGCCAGCTCGAAGGGGCGAGGCTACACCTTC	CASSKGRGYTF
NA	NA	TRBJ2-1	TRBV7-2	TGTGCCAGCAGCTTAGTTTTCGCTCGCCAGTTCTTC	CASSLVFARQFF
NA	NA	TRBJ1-1	TRBV4-2	TGTGCCAGCAGCCTCGACCGTCTGAACACTGAAGCTTTCTTT	CASSLDRLNTEAFF
NA	NA	TRBJ1-4	TRBV4-3	TGCGCCAGCAGCCAAGATATTTCTTCAGGTCCTAATGAAAAACTGTTTTTT	CASSQDISSGPNEKLFF
TRBD2	NA	TRBJ2-3	TRBV7-2	TGTGCCAGCAGCTTTGGACTAGCGTCTACAGATACGCAGTATTTT	CASSFGLASTDTQYF
NA	NA	TRBJ1-1	TRBV7-9	TGTGCCAGCAGCTTAGGGGAGGACACTGAAGCTTTCTTT	CASSLGEDTEAFF
NA	NA	TRBJ1-1	TRBV11-3	TGTGCCAGCAGCTTAGAAGAGTCTACTGAAGCTTTCTTT	CASSLEESTEAFF
NA	NA	TRBJ1-2	TRBV7-7	TGTGCTAGCAGCTTATTCACCTCCCGGGGCTACACCTTC	CASSLFTSRGYTF
TRBD1	NA	TRBJ1-2	TRBV7-2	TGTGCCAGCAGCCCCCAGGCAGGACAGGGGAACTATGGCTACACCTTC	CASSPQAGQGNYGYTF
TRBD1	NA	TRBJ2-7	TRBV28	TGTGCCAGCAGTTTATCCGGGACAGGCGACGAGCAGTACTTC	CASSLSGTGDEQYF
NA	NA	TRBJ2-4	TRBV10-3	TGTGCCATCAGTGAGTCAGCCGGGGCGGAAACCAAAAACATTCAGTACTTC	CAISESAGAETKNIQYF
NA	NA	TRBJ1-6	TRBV10-3	TGTGCCATCAGTGAAACGACAGGTCTCTCCTATAATTCACCCCTCCACTTT	CAISETTGLSYNSPLHF
TRBD2	NA	TRBJ2-5	TRBV7-7	TGTGCCAGCAGCTTAGGGACTAGCGGGCCGGGGGAGACCCAGTACTTC	CASSLGTSGPGETQYF
NA	NA	TRBJ1-2	TRBV6-5	TGTGCCAGCAGCACTACAGAATACGGGTCCGGGGGCTACACCTTC	CASSTTEYGSGGYTF
NA	NA	TRBJ2-3	TRBV9	TGTGCCAGCAGCGTAGATAGGGGGGCAGGGTCCGCAGATACGCAGTATTTT	CASSVDRGAGSADTQYF
TRBD1	NA	TRBJ2-5	TRBV5-4	TGTGCCAGCAGCCCACCGGGACAGGGAGACTCAGAGACCCAGTACTTC	CASSPPGQGDSETQYF
NA	NA	TRBJ2-1	TRBV28	TGTGCCACGAAAAGCTCCTACAATGAGCAGTTCTTC	CATKSSYNEQFF
TRBD2	NA	TRBJ2-1	TRBV10-3	TGTGCCATCAGCCGGGGGGGCGACAATGAGCAGTTCTTC	CAISRGGDNEQFF
TRBD1	few	TRBJ1-1	TRBV5-1	TGCGCCAGCAGCCCCTTACAGGGGGCGGACACTGAAGCTTTCTTT	CASSPLQGADTEAFF
NA	NA	TRBJ1-6	TRBV7-9	TGTGCCAGCAGCTCCCGAGGACTAAGCAGCGGATCACCCCTCCACTTT	CASSSRGLSSGSPLHF
NA	NA	TRBJ1-4	TRBV7-9	TGTGCCAGCAGCTCTAGGTCCCAAAATGAAAAACTGTTTTTT	CASSSRSQNEKLFF
TRBD1	NA	TRBJ1-1	TRBV2	TGTGCCAGCACCTTCCAGGGGGCGGGAAACACTGAAGCTTTCTTT	CASTFQGAGNTEAFF
NA	NA	TRBJ1-2	TRBV21-1	TGTGCCAGCAGCATAAGACCGGGACAGTCCTATGGCTACACCTTC	CASSIRPGQSYGYTF
NA	NA	TRBJ1-5	TRBV2	TGTGCCAGCAGTGGGTGGTCAGGGAGCAATCAGCCCCAGCATTTT	CASSGWSGSNQPQHF